Shown below are 20 T cell receptor beta chains from a single sample sequenced in a study of glioma-infiltrating T cells after dendritic cell vaccination. Sequenced by immunoSEQ multiplex PCR; TCRdb stores in-frame clones only, minus some. The table lists some 70,000 clones, 82% of them singletons. Sequencing used blood, obtained before dendritic cell vaccination. These receptors were collected from a human donor with glioblastoma.

This clone was found a few times. The chain is built from TRBV19 and TRBJ1-5; the D is unclear. Trimming removed 5 bases from V and 2 bases from J, with 10 bases in between. The CDR3 covers 14 residues. CDR1 LNHDA and CDR2 SQIVND come from the germline V gene (reference sequence). For the CDR3, the DNA is TGTGCCAGTAGTGTCGACACGGGCAATCAGCCCCAGCATTTT. This encodes CASSVDTGNQPQHF.

The count of this clone is one. CDR3 nucleotide sequence: TGTGCCAGCTGGGAGGGATCCGCCGGTTATGGCTACACCTTC. It codes for CASWEGSAGYGYTF. This rearrangement joins TRBV6-5 to TRBJ1-2; the D is unclear. V lost 8 bases, J lost 5 bases, and 18 bases lay in between. The CDR3 extends over 14 amino acids. Germline V gene sequence: CDR1 MNHEY, CDR2 SVGAGI.

The genes are TRBV19 and TRBJ2-7, with TRBD1 identical over 8 bases. This CDR3 is built from 13 residues. CDR1 and CDR2 from the germline V gene are LNHDA and SQIVND (reference sequence). V shed 4 bases and J 3 bases; nucleotides not matched to a gene: 2. The DNA for the CDR3 is TGTGCCAGTAGTAGAACAGGGGGCTACGAGCAGTACTTC. This translates into CASSRTGGYEQYF.

This clone was observed a few times. The chain employs TRBV5-4 and TRBJ2-1; the match to TRBD2 covers 16 bases. The CDR3 spans 20 residues. The germline V gene has CDR1 SGHNT and CDR2 YYREEE (reference sequence). The trim removed 4 bases at V and 1 base at J, leaving 11 bases unmatched. CDR3 bases: TGTGCCAGCAGCCCCTCGCGGGGACTAGCGGGGGGGCCTTCCTACAATGAGCAGTTCTTC. This codes for CASSPSRGLAGGPSYNEQFF.

V usage is TRBV27 and J usage is TRBJ1-6; TRBD1 might be the D (6 bases). The ends were cut back, 5 bases at V and 7 bases at J, with 18 bases in the middle. CDR3 size: 16 residues. Germline CDR1 MNHEY, CDR2 SMNVEV (reference sequence). The CDR3 DNA reads as TGTGCCAGCAGTCAGGGACAAGGAGTACCCAATTCACCCCTCCACTTT. Its translation is CASSQGQGVPNSPLHF.

The V and J genes are TRBV27 and TRBJ2-5; tentatively, D is TRBD2 (5 bases). This CDR3 has 21 residues. The V gene lost 6 bases and the J gene lost 5 bases, with 37 bases spanning the gap. CDR1 is MNHEY and CDR2 is SMNVEV in the germline V gene (reference sequence). The CDR3 region has the DNA TGTGCCAGCAGGTTCCCCTCCGGACGGAGTCGCTGCCGTATTTGGGAGGAGACCCAGTACTTC. Translating it yields CASRFPSGRSRCRIWEETQYF.

The chain carries TRBV19 and TRBJ2-2; possibly TRBD1 for D (5 bases). Trimming pared 0 bases from V and 3 bases from J, leaving 5 bases between. The germline V gene encodes CDR1 LNHDA and CDR2 SQIVND (reference sequence). The CDR3 is made up of 14 amino acids. CDR3 DNA: TGTGCCAGTAGTATAGACAGGGACACCGGGGAGCTGTTTTTT. This codes for CASSIDRDTGELFF.

CDR3 sequence reads: CASSFKGQGAGGEQFF. For the CDR3, the DNA is TGTGCCAGCAGCTTCAAGGGACAGGGGGCGGGCGGTGAGCAGTTCTTC. The chain has TRBV7-9 and TRBJ2-1; the match to TRBD1 covers 12 bases. J lost 9 bases, V lost 3 bases, and 9 bases had no gene match. In germline, CDR1 is SEHNR, CDR2 FQNEAQ (reference sequence). CDR3 length: 16 amino acids.

The chain recombines TRBV28 with TRBJ2-3, with D perhaps TRBD2 (7 bases). V lost 8 bases and J lost 3, with 12 bases in between. The CDR3 sequence is 13 residues long. CDR1 and CDR2 (germline): MDHEN, SYDVKM. The CDR3 loop is CASGGAQTDTQYF. The CDR3 region has the DNA TGTGCCAGCGGGGGGGCCCAAACAGATACGCAGTATTTT.

V is TRBV19 and J is TRBJ1-6; the D gene is possibly TRBD1 (5 bases). This CDR3 is built from 14 residues. Germline CDR1 is LNHDA and CDR2 is SQIVND (reference sequence). Trimming took off 1 base at V and 8 bases at J, with 9 bases between the two ends. CDR3 amino acids: CASSIGGSHSPLHF. In DNA form, the CDR3 reads TGTGCCAGTAGTATAGGGGGCAGTCATTCACCCCTCCACTTT.

The sample holds one count of this clone. The junction departs from the called germline gene at one end, perhaps through a read error. The gene calls are TRBV7-7 and TRBJ2-3, with a weak D call TRBD2 (6 bases). Germline CDR1 is SSHAT and CDR2 is FNYEAQ (reference sequence). The CDR3 spans 14 residues. CDR3 bases: TGTGCTAGCAGCTTAGATGGGGAGGCAGATACGCAGTATTTT. Amino acids: CASSLDGEADTQYF.

The V call is TRBV28, the J call TRBJ2-3, with 10 bases aligning to TRBD1. The CDR3 totals 15 residues. CDR1 and CDR2 (germline): MDHEN, SYDVKM. V was clipped by 5 bases and J by 6 bases; unmatched bases: 8. The DNA of the CDR3 is TGTGCCAGCAGTCGACCCGGGACAGGGGAGGATACGCAGTATTTT. It encodes CASSRPGTGEDTQYF. The variable domain in full, completed from reference TRBV28 and TRBJ2-3, reads DVKVTQSSRYLVKRTGEKVFLECVQDMDHENMFWYRQDPGLGLRLIYFSYDVKMKEKGDIPEGYSVSREKKERFSLILESASTNQTSMYLCASSRPGTGEDTQYFGPGTRLTVL.

This chain links TRBV7-8 with TRBJ2-7; 9 bases map to TRBD1. In germline, CDR1 is SGHVS, CDR2 FQNEAQ. V was pared by 5 bases and J by 7 bases, with 12 bases of the junction left unmatched. There are 15 residues in the CDR3. In nucleotides, the CDR3 is TGTGCCAGCAGCGCGGGGGACAGGGCATCGGAAGAGCAGTACTTC. This encodes CASSAGDRASEEQYF. The entire variable domain, with the rest obtained from reference TRBV7-8 and TRBJ2-7, is as follows: GAGVSQSPRYKVAKRGQDVALRCDPISGHVSLFWYQQALGQGPEFLTYFQNEAQLDKSGLPSDRFFAERPEGSVSTLKIQRTQQEDSAVYLCASSAGDRASEEQYFGPGTRLTVT.

The V gene is TRBV6-6, the J gene TRBJ2-5; 9 bases fit TRBD2. The V and J ends lost 3 bases and 5 bases, in that order; junction bases with no gene match: 10. Germline V lookup: CDR1 MNHNY, CDR2 SVGAGI (reference sequence). CDR3 length: 16 amino acids. For the CDR3, the DNA is TGTGCCAGCAGTTATCGCGCGCGGGGGGGCCGTGAGACCCAGTACTTC. Amino acid sequence: CASSYRARGGRETQYF.

The genes are TRBV6-6 and TRBJ2-7; 9 bases agree with TRBD1. Trimming took 4 bases from V and 3 from J; bases not matched to a gene: 1. The CDR3 contains 13 residues. Germline values: CDR1 MNHNY, CDR2 SVGAGI (reference sequence). The CDR3 DNA follows: TGTGCCAGCAGTTTGGGACAGGGCTACGAGCAGTACTTC. It encodes CASSLGQGYEQYF.

V is TRBV6-6 and J is TRBJ2-7; 12 bases are shared with TRBD1. V lost 5 bases to trimming and J lost 6 bases; unmatched junction nucleotides: 5. CDR3 length equals 14 residues. Germline V gene sequence: CDR1 MNHNY, CDR2 SVGAGI (reference sequence). This chain's CDR3 is CASSAGTGGREQYF. In nucleotides, the CDR3 is TGTGCCAGCAGTGCCGGGACAGGGGGCCGCGAGCAGTACTTC.

The rearrangement uses TRBV29-1 and TRBJ1-1, with TRBD1 matching over 9 bases. The CDR3 consists of 16 residues. Trimming cost V 4 bases and J 0 bases; bases outside gene matches: 9. The germline V gene encodes CDR1 SQVTM and CDR2 ANQGSEA. CDR3 coding DNA: TGCAGCGTTGCCACCCCACGACAGGGGGTGAACACTGAAGCTTTCTTT. Its protein is CSVATPRQGVNTEAFF.

The chain employs TRBV19 and TRBJ1-6; TRBD1 aligns across 7 bases. V lost 6 bases, J lost 7 bases, and 3 bases stayed unmatched. CDR1 is LNHDA, CDR2 SQIVND, per germline (reference sequence). The CDR3 runs 13 residues. The DNA for the CDR3 is TGTGCCAGTAGAGACAGGGCAAATTCACCCCTCCACTTT. This gives the protein CASRDRANSPLHF.

The CDR3 here is CASSGPSGGREKLFF. CDR3 coding DNA: TGTGCCAGCAGCGGGCCTTCGGGGGGGCGAGAAAAACTGTTTTTT. V usage is TRBV9 and J usage is TRBJ1-4; the D gene is possibly TRBD1 (6 bases). This CDR3 is built from 15 residues. V was trimmed by 3 bases and J by 8 bases, leaving 17 bases between them. CDR1 and CDR2 (germline): SGDLS, YYNGEE.

Points on this clone: Other DNA sequences from this sample encode an identical CDR3 as well. This chain joins TRBV5-1 and TRBJ2-1, with TRBD1 identical over 7 bases. V dropped 0 bases and J dropped 2; count of bases not matched to a gene: 2. Germline CDR1 SGHRS, CDR2 YFSETQ. This CDR3 is built from 15 residues. CDR3 sequence (DNA): TGCGCCAGCAGCTTGGCCGGGACAGCCTACAATGAGCAGTTCTTC. Protein product: CASSLAGTAYNEQFF.